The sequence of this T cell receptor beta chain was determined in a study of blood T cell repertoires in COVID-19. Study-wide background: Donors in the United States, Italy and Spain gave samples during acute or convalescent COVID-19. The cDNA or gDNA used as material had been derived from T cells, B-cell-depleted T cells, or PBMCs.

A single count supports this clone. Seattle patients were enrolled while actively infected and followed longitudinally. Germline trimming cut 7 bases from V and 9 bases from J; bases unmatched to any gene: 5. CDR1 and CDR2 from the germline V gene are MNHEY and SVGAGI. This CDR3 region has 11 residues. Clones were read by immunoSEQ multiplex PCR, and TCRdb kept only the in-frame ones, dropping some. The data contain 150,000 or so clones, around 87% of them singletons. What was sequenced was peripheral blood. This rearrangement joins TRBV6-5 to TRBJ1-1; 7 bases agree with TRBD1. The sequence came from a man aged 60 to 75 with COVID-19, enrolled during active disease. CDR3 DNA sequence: TGTGCCAGCAACAAACAGGGGAAAGCTTTCTTT. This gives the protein CASNKQGKAFF.